This T cell receptor beta chain comes out of a study of identical twins (dated by TCRdb to 2015 to 2016). Turning to the overall study: The study deep-sequenced TCR alpha and beta repertoires from monozygotic twins, unrelated adults of various ages and cord blood to test whether fetal clonotypes persist. To rule out contamination, the twin experiments were replicated at different times with different library preparation protocols.

General findings and caveats noted by the study authors: Out-of-frame TCR alpha sharing in monozygotic twins was systematically underestimated by recombination models, whereas sharing between unrelated individuals was in agreement with the recombination models. Out-of-frame TCR alpha sequences shared between twins showed an excess of low generation-probability sequences compared with coincidental sharing between unrelated individuals. The excess sharing between twins in beta out-of-frame sequences was weaker because fewer shared sequences reduced the signal-to-noise ratio. Zero-insertion analyses could be partly confounded by invariant T cells such as MAIT and iNKT, though diverse VJ usage argued against such confounding for most clonotypes. Fewer insertions were carried by abundant cord blood beta clonotypes, a similar but weaker trend appeared in young adult naive repertoires, and no such trend appeared in memory repertoires. Because the same donors could not be followed over many years, the conclusions relied on cross-sectional statistical analysis.

All donors were healthy Caucasians. Via the germline V gene, CDR1 is KGHSH and CDR2 LQKENI. Counted from cysteine to phenylalanine, this CDR3 has 13 amino acids. Only the CDR3 part of the read is kept: 39 bases, read in frame from the first base. Comment on this clonotype: Its antigen has not been determined. Relative to the germline gene, one junction end is altered; a read error may explain this.

Library method: 5' RACE. TCRdb records Illumina HiSeq 2000 as the sequencer. A universal primer binding site was introduced by template switching, and a unique molecular identifier was present in the final cDNA, enabling accurate counting of TCR cDNA molecules. Specific primers in the conserved constant-segment region were used to synthesize first-strand cDNA for the TCR alpha and beta chains. To control for contamination, every cDNA library was double barcoded, receiving both a SMART-Mk sample barcode and Illumina barcodes. Two successive PCR steps introduced TruSeq adapter sequences along with Illumina sample barcodes. Sequencing of the TCR alpha and beta cDNA libraries was done on the Illumina HiSeq platform using custom primers. The authors' pipeline ran thus. MiGEC was used to process raw reads and extract unique molecular identifiers, and MiXCR was used to find CDR3 positions. For each individual, recombination models were inferred using an EM algorithm with the repgenHMM and IGoR tools. The tcR package in R was used for shared clonotype analysis, with sharing normalized by the product of cloneset sizes. To study raw recombination without the effects of thymic and clonal selection, out-of-frame nonproductive sequences were analyzed. Through fastp at Q25 and MiXCR, TCRdb rebuilt clones from the public reads, retaining in-frame beta chains. Rows are combined by CDR3 protein, so each entry shows the most common genes and DNA. The V and J calls were determined by TCRdb, not by the authors. This sample holds 1.5 million to 2 million distinct CDR3 sequences; about 30% were observed only once. Together, the top ten hold under 0.35% of the sample.

The sequence joins TRBV18 to TRBJ2-7; the D gene remains uncertain. The sample taken for sequencing was cord blood. The TCR comes from a newborn girl in good health. CDR3 reads: CVSSLSLTYEQYF. The nucleotide sequence is given as TGTGTCAGCTCACTTTCACTAACCTACGAGCAGTACTTC.